This T cell receptor beta chain was recovered during a study of cytomegalovirus exposure and HLA in healthy donors. Germline V gene lookup returns CDR1 GTSNPN and CDR2 SVGIG (reference sequence). This CDR3 spans 11 amino acids. V gave up 1 base and J gave up 8 bases, with 8 bases separating them. Vbeta (60) and Jbeta (13) primers were used in the PCR. Authors' processing steps: Tens of millions of unique TCR beta chains, approximately 11 million of them shared, were counted by a later analysis. TCRdb's copy holds only in-frame clones and misses some; the assay was immunoSEQ multiplex PCR. Clonal size and the V and J genes are those of that table, whereas D and trimming came from the DNA. The data hold some 200,000 clones, with over 75% observed a single time. As concerns this clone: The antigen is not known.

Overall study findings and caveats: It was likely that a cluster of highly shared sequence variants was a sequencing artifact. Later analysis showed TCR association rates varying by HLA locus, highest for DRB1 and lowest for HLA-C. The study recorded 160 or so TCR beta chains that were cytomegalovirus-associated.

The chain recombines TRBV30 with TRBJ1-2, with D possibly being TRBD1 (6 bases). Material for sequencing was PBMCs. This clonotype originated in a man in his fifties or sixties in good health and CMV-seronegative. CDR3: CAWSAGVGYTF. The CDR3 DNA reads as TGTGCCTGGAGTGCAGGGGTAGGCTACACCTTC.